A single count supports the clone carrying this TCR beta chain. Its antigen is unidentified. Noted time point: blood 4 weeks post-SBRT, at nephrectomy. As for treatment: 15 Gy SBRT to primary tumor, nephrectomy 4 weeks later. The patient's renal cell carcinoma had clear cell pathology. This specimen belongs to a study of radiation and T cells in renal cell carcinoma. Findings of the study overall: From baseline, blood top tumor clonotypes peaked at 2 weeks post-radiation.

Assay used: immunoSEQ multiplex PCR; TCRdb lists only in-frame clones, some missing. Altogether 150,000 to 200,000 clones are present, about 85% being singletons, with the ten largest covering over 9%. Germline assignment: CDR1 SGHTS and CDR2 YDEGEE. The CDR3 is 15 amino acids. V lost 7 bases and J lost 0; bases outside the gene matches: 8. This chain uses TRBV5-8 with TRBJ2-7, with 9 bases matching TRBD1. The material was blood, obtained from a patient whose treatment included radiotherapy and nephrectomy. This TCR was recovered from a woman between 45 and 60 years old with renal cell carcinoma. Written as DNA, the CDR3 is TGTGCCAGCGGAAGGACAGGGGAAAACTCCTACGAGCAGTACTTC. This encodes CASGRTGENSYEQYF.